This T cell receptor (beta chain) came from a study of T-cell memory formation after mild COVID-19. This clonotype was recorded a few times. TCRdb analysed the 5' RACE reads with MiXCR anew, one entry per CDR3 protein. The sample holds about 560,000 distinct CDR3 sequences, about 20% seen once. Germline V gene data show CDR1 as SGHRS and CDR2 as YFSETQ. Trimming removed 1 base at V and 9 bases at J, with 14 bases between. The CDR3 extends over 15 amino acids. Sequenced sample: PBMCs or a T cell subset sorted from them (not recorded which). The TCR sequence derives from an adult woman who had mild COVID-19 (a few samples of this study predate the infection). Cell type and time point are not known. This chain connects TRBV5-1 to TRBJ1-6; no clear D gene. The CDR3 region is CASSLTPRKGSPLHF. The CDR3 DNA sequence: TGCGCCAGCAGCTTGACCCCTAGGAAAGGTTCACCCCTCCACTTT.